This entry describes one T cell receptor (beta chain). No antigen is known for it. Data came from immunoSEQ multiplex PCR; TCRdb stores just in-frame clones and leaves some out. The table lists around 110,000 clones, more than 85% of them singletons. The data derive from a study of T cell responses to AZD1222 COVID-19 vaccine. Turning to the study itself: Some second doses came at about 4 weeks and others at about 12 weeks; these were pooled.

Regarding the study as a whole: White British people made up most donors, females outnumbered males, and clonal diversity was possibly underestimated.

Germline V lookup: CDR1 SGHVS, CDR2 FNYEAQ. The CDR3 has 14 amino acids. The V gene lost 0 bases and the J gene lost 6 bases, with 12 bases spanning the gap. The rearrangement joins TRBV7-6 to TRBJ2-7, with D possibly being TRBD1 (5 bases). The sequencing here drew on peripheral blood, taken on day 0 of AZD1222 vaccination. This receptor was taken from an adult in good health. Here the CDR3 DNA reads TGTGCCAGCAGCTTAGCGGAAGCAACAGGCGAGCAGTACTTC. Translated: CASSLAEATGEQYF.